These 28 T cell receptor beta chains were sequenced from one sample in a study of technical replicates of blood from several donors. Some clones are missing from TCRdb's copy, which holds only in-frame ones; the method was immunoSEQ multiplex PCR. The sample has about 69,000 clones; around 90% are singletons. The sequenced sample consisted of PBMCs. The receptors here all came from a human donor in good health. Some clones in this sample may be carry-over from other donors' samples.

The rearrangement links TRBV5-4 to TRBJ2-2; D is undetermined. The germline V gene encodes CDR1 SGHNT and CDR2 YYREEE (reference sequence). The CDR3 runs to 16 residues. Trimming shortened V by 1 base and J by 1 base, and 11 bases separated the two germline ends. The CDR3 region is CASSLNRHLNTGELFF. The CDR3 DNA follows: TGTGCCAGCAGCTTGAATAGACACTTGAACACCGGGGAGCTGTTTTTT.

The chain recombines TRBV6-5 with TRBJ2-7; 7 positions match TRBD2. This CDR3 has 15 residues. The ends lost 2 bases at V and 2 bases at J; junction bases unmatched: 6. Germline lookup yields CDR1 MNHEY and CDR2 SVGAGI. The CDR3 is CASSYGRELTYEQYF. The DNA for the CDR3 is TGTGCCAGCAGTTACGGGCGGGAGCTCACCTACGAGCAGTACTTC.

The genes are TRBV7-2 and TRBJ2-5; 13 positions match TRBD2. This CDR3 has 15 residues. The V gene end was trimmed by 4 bases and the J gene end by 5 bases; junction bases not matched to a gene: 4. In germline, CDR1 is SGHTA, CDR2 FQGNSA. CDR3 sequence (DNA): TGTGCCAGCAGCTGGGGGACTAGCGGGAAGGAGACCCAGTACTTC. The encoded protein is CASSWGTSGKETQYF.

The rearrangement joins TRBV11-3 to TRBJ2-1; 15 bases fit TRBD2. Trimming removed 5 bases from V and 2 bases from J; junction bases left unmatched: 4. The CDR3 runs to 17 residues. CDR1 is SGHNT and CDR2 is YENEEA in the germline V gene. As DNA, the CDR3 is TGTGCCAGCAGCAATGGACTAGCGGGGGGGACCTACAATGAGCAGTTCTTC. Translating gives CASSNGLAGGTYNEQFF.

The J gene is TRBJ1-2, the V gene TRBV28; D not certain. The germline V gene has CDR1 MDHEN and CDR2 SYDVKM. The CDR3 sequence is 11 residues long. Between the trimmed V and J ends, which lost 10 bases and 4 bases, there was a span of 10 bases. CDR3 coding DNA: TGTGCCATCGGAGGTATCTATGGCTACACCTTC. Translating gives CAIGGIYGYTF.

The rearrangement uses TRBV4-2 and TRBJ2-3; 10 bases are a match to TRBD2. After removal of 4 bases from V and 6 bases from J, the junction contained 10 bases not matched to a gene. CDR1 is LGHNA and CDR2 is YNFKEQ in the germline V gene. The CDR3 spans 16 residues. Here the CDR3 DNA reads TGTGCCAGCAGCCCCTCTCCAGCGGGGGGGCCCGATACGCAGTATTTT. It yields the protein CASSPSPAGGPDTQYF.

The chain uses TRBV10-3 and TRBJ2-1; D remains ambiguous. Germline CDR1 reads ENHRY; CDR2 reads SYGVKD. The germline V and J ends were trimmed by 6 bases and 6 bases, with 12 bases remaining between them. The CDR3 totals 13 residues. The chain's CDR3 is CAISSTDTNEQFF. The DNA of the CDR3 is TGTGCCATCAGCTCCACAGACACCAATGAGCAGTTCTTC.

The V call is TRBV18, the J call TRBJ2-6; the match to TRBD1 covers 10 bases. J was trimmed by 0 bases and V by 4 bases; bases with no gene match: 6. This CDR3 is built from 18 residues. Germline lookup yields CDR1 KGHSH and CDR2 LQKENI. The CDR3 region has the DNA TGTGCCAGCTCACTGGGACAGGGGCGAAACTCTGGGGCCAACGTCCTGACTTTC. Its protein product is CASSLGQGRNSGANVLTF.

V and J are TRBV19 and TRBJ2-5; D call uncertain. The length of the CDR3 is 12 residues. V lost 4 bases to trimming and J lost 4 bases, with 7 bases between them. CDR1 is LNHDA, CDR2 SQIVND, per germline (reference sequence). CDR3 sequence: CASSTRGETQYF. DNA of the CDR3: TGTGCCAGTAGTACCCGAGGAGAGACCCAGTACTTC.

This chain uses TRBV18 with TRBJ2-7; D is ambiguous. The CDR3 totals 15 residues. Germline CDR1 KGHSH, CDR2 LQKENI. V shed 0 bases and J shed 0 bases, with 9 bases lying between them. In DNA form, the CDR3 reads TGTGCCAGCTCACCACCACGCGGTAGCTCCTACGAGCAGTACTTC. It codes for CASSPPRGSSYEQYF. The full variable domain, with the rest looked up from reference TRBV18 and TRBJ2-7, is NAGVMQNPRHLVRRRGQEARLRCSPMKGHSHVYWYRQLPEEGLKFMVYLQKENIIDESGMPKERFSAEFPKEGPSILRIQQVVRGDSAAYFCASSPPRGSSYEQYFGPGTRLTVT.

The chain employs TRBV27 and TRBJ2-2; 9 bases are shared with TRBD1. There are 14 residues in the CDR3. V gave up 6 bases and J gave up 7 bases; unmatched junction bases: 6. The germline V gene encodes CDR1 MNHEY and CDR2 SMNVEV (reference sequence). The CDR3 loop reads CASSYRGRGGELFF. The CDR3 nucleotides are TGTGCCAGCAGCTACAGGGGGCGGGGCGGGGAGCTGTTTTTT.

The chain links TRBV6-5 to TRBJ1-4; TRBD1 might be the D (6 bases). V was trimmed by 2 bases and J by 8 bases, leaving 15 bases between them. The CDR3 sequence is 15 residues long. CDR1 MNHEY and CDR2 SVGAGI come from the germline V gene. CDR3 in amino acids: CASSYTVRGSEKLFF. The CDR3 DNA follows: TGTGCCAGCAGTTACACGGTCAGGGGATCGGAAAAACTGTTTTTT.

V gene TRBV4-3 combines with J gene TRBJ2-1, with 7 nucleotides matching TRBD1. The CDR3 covers 14 residues. J was trimmed by 6 bases and V by 2 bases; bases with no gene match: 4. CDR1 and CDR2 from the germline V gene are LGHNA and YSLEER. The CDR3 nucleotides read TGCGCCAGCAGCCAATTTGACAGGGCCAATGAGCAGTTCTTC. Its protein product is CASSQFDRANEQFF.

The V and J genes are TRBV21-1 and TRBJ1-1. TRBV21-1 is deemed a pseudogene. This CDR3 has 16 amino acids. CDR3 sequence: CASSKSSPWSHTEAFF. CDR3 nucleotide sequence: TGTGCCAGCAGCAAAAGTAGCCCGTGGTCTCACACTGAAGCTTTCTTT.

The chain uses TRBV30 and TRBJ2-1; 8 nucleotides match TRBD2. Trimming cost V 2 bases and J 8 bases; bases outside gene matches: 14. This CDR3 has 16 amino acids. Germline assignment: CDR1 GTSNPN and CDR2 SVGIG (reference sequence). CDR3 amino acids: CAWSPFGTSWGDEQFF. The DNA of the CDR3 is TGTGCCTGGAGTCCCTTCGGGACTAGTTGGGGCGATGAGCAGTTCTTC.

This clone was recorded only once. This sequence joins TRBV11-2 and TRBJ1-4; maybe TRBD1 (5 bases). Trimming removed 4 bases at V and 3 bases at J, with 9 bases between. This CDR3 has 14 residues. CDR1 and CDR2 (germline): SGHAT, FQNNGV. CDR3 bases: TGTGCCAGCAGCTCAAGACAGCCTAATGAAAAACTGTTTTTT. Residues: CASSSRQPNEKLFF.

The chain joins TRBV5-4 to TRBJ1-1, with 8 nucleotides matching TRBD1. The CDR3 totals 13 residues. CDR1 and CDR2 from the germline V gene are SGHNT and YYREEE (reference sequence). Trimming cost V 2 bases and J 9 bases; bases outside gene matches: 6. Written as DNA, the CDR3 is TGTGCCAGCAGCTTTAGGGGGACAGGACAAGCTTTCTTT. This codes for CASSFRGTGQAFF.

The J gene is TRBJ2-3, the V gene TRBV4-2; 9 positions agree with TRBD2. V trimming: 0 bases; J trimming: 2 bases; junction bases outside the gene matches: 6. From germline, CDR1 is LGHNA and CDR2 YNFKEQ. This CDR3 spans 17 amino acids. In DNA, the CDR3 is TGTGCCAGCAGCCAAGAGAGCGGGAGGCCTGCCACAGATACGCAGTATTTT. Its protein is CASSQESGRPATDTQYF.

The chain joins TRBV18 to TRBJ2-3, with TRBD2 matching 13 bases. The V gene's germline CDR1 is KGHSH and CDR2 LQKENI. The ends lost 3 bases at V and 1 base at J; junction bases unmatched: 4. This CDR3 is built from 17 residues. The CDR3 nucleotides read TGTGCCAGCTCACCTGCCGGACTAGCGGGAGGCACAGATACGCAGTATTTT. This translates into CASSPAGLAGGTDTQYF.

The J gene is TRBJ2-7, the V gene TRBV11-2; TRBD2 matches at 8 bases. Per the germline V gene, CDR1 is SGHAT and CDR2 is FQNNGV. Germline trimming cut 4 bases from V and 2 bases from J; bases unmatched to any gene: 7. The CDR3 contains 15 residues. The CDR3 DNA is TGTGCCAGCAGCTCTAGGGGACTAGACGCCTACGAGCAGTACTTC. It encodes CASSSRGLDAYEQYF. The full variable domain, its missing parts supplied by reference TRBV11-2 and TRBJ2-7, is EAGVAQSPRYKIIEKRQSVAFWCNPISGHATLYWYQQILGQGPKLLIQFQNNGVVDDSQLPKDRFSAERLKGVDSTLKIQPAKLEDSAVYLCASSSRGLDAYEQYFGPGTRLTVT.

This sequence joins TRBV6-1 and TRBJ1-2, with 10 bases that match TRBD1. V lost 5 bases, J lost 1 base, and 7 bases stayed unmatched. The CDR3 totals 16 residues. The germline V gene has CDR1 MNHNS and CDR2 SASEGT. Written as DNA, the CDR3 is TGTGCCAGCAGTCAAGGGAGGACAGGGGGTAACTATGGCTACACCTTC. The encoded protein is CASSQGRTGGNYGYTF.

This rearrangement joins TRBV7-9 to TRBJ1-2; TRBD1 aligns across 9 bases. The J segment lost 5 bases and the V segment lost 4 bases, leaving 8 bases of the junction unmatched. The CDR3 is 15 residues long. Germline V gene lookup returns CDR1 SEHNR and CDR2 FQNEAQ (reference sequence). The CDR3 sequence: CASSSSPDRGYGYTF. The CDR3, as DNA: TGTGCCAGCAGCTCCAGCCCCGACAGGGGGTATGGCTACACCTTC.

CDR3 DNA: TGTGCCACCAGCTATAACAGGGGCGCGTACGAGCAGTACTTC. Translating it yields CATSYNRGAYEQYF. The chain has TRBV15 and TRBJ2-7; 7 bases map to TRBD1. This CDR3 spans 14 amino acids. Germline V gives CDR1 LNHNV, CDR2 YYDKDF (reference sequence). V dropped 5 bases and J dropped 4; count of bases not matched to a gene: 8.

The chain recombines TRBV29-1 with TRBJ1-2, with TRBD1 identical over 10 bases. The germline CDR1 and CDR2 sequences are SQVTM and ANQGSEA. This CDR3 spans 13 amino acids. The CDR3: CRAPGQGNYGYTF. The CDR3 nucleotides read TGCAGAGCCCCGGGACAGGGGAACTATGGCTACACCTTC.

The count of this clone is one. This chain uses TRBV18 with TRBJ1-2, with TRBD1 matching 8 bases. V gave up 4 bases and J gave up 4 bases; unmatched junction bases: 5. CDR1 is KGHSH and CDR2 is LQKENI in the germline V gene. This CDR3 contains 14 residues. CDR3 DNA sequence: TGTGCCAGCTCACACGACAGGGGAGGCTATGGCTACACCTTC. Translating it yields CASSHDRGGYGYTF.

The table lists this clone with a count of one. The chain has TRBV5-6 and TRBJ1-1, with unresolved D. The CDR3 is 15 residues long. V was cut by 4 bases and J by 4 bases, with 17 bases left in between. CDR1 and CDR2 (germline): SGHDT, YYEEEE. CDR3 residues: CASSTLSPSGTEAFF. DNA for the CDR3: TGTGCCAGCAGCACCCTCTCACCTTCAGGCACTGAAGCTTTCTTT.

In the case of this clone: One end of the junction is discordant with germline, which a read error may explain. The chain combines TRBV7-9 with TRBJ2-2, with TRBD2 as a possible D gene (5 bases). CDR3 size: 16 residues. Germline V CDR1 and CDR2: SEHNR, FQNEAQ (reference sequence). CDR3 in amino acids: CANSLAQVINTGELFF. As DNA, the CDR3 is TGTGCCAACAGCTTAGCGCAGGTGATAAACACCGGGGAGCTGTTTTTT.

The J gene is TRBJ2-6, the V gene TRBV7-9, with no clear D. Per germline, CDR1 SEHNR and CDR2 FQNEAQ (reference sequence). This CDR3 comprises 19 residues. Trimming pared 1 base from V and 2 bases from J, leaving 18 bases between. CDR3 sequence: CASSLVGRPPAAGANVLTF. The CDR3 nucleotides are TGTGCCAGCAGCTTAGTAGGAAGGCCCCCGGCGGCTGGGGCCAACGTCCTGACTTTC.